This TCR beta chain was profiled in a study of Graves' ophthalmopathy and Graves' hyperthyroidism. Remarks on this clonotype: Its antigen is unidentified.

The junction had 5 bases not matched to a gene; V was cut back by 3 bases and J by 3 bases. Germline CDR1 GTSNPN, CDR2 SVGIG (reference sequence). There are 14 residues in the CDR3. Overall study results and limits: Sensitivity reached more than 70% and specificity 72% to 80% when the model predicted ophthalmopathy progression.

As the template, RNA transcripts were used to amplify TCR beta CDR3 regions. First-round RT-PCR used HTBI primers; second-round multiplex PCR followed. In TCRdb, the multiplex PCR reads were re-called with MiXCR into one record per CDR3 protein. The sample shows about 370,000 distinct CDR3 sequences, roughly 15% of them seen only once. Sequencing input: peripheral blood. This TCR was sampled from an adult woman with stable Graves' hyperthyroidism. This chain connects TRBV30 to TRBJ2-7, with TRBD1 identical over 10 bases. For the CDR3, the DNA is TGTGCCTGGAGCGATGGGACAGGGGACTACGAGCAGTACTTC. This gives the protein CAWSDGTGDYEQYF.